This is a list of T cell receptor beta chains from one sample in a study of cytomegalovirus exposure and HLA in healthy donors. Data came from immunoSEQ multiplex PCR; TCRdb stores just in-frame clones and leaves some out. The sample table includes 70,000 to 85,000 clones. Sequencing was carried out using PBMCs. Every receptor here comes from a female donor in good health and CMV-seropositive. Each CDR3 is given without its conserved first and last residue. Each record gives: V gene, J gene, CDR3 protein.

v_call: TRBV4-2
j_call: TRBJ2-1
cdr3_aa: ASSQGVGTSGMDEQF

v_call: TRBV7-3
j_call: TRBJ2-1
cdr3_aa: ASSSAAGALNEQF

v_call: TRBV14
j_call: TRBJ2-5
cdr3_aa: ASSLPPRVAGAETQY

v_call: TRBV5-4
j_call: TRBJ2-1
cdr3_aa: ASTEESAGGWDEQF

v_call: TRBV28
j_call: TRBJ2-7
cdr3_aa: ASSTGGYEQY

v_call: TRBV19
j_call: TRBJ1-5
cdr3_aa: AGSDQGQLSNQPQH

v_call: TRBV6-6
j_call: TRBJ1-2
cdr3_aa: ASSETGSGYT

v_call: TRBV5-1
j_call: TRBJ2-1
cdr3_aa: ASTFSNEQF

v_call: TRBV7-2
j_call: TRBJ1-1
cdr3_aa: ASRGQGVNTEAF

v_call: TRBV11-2
j_call: TRBJ1-1
cdr3_aa: ASSLFRGTEAF

v_call: TRBV7-9
j_call: NA
cdr3_aa: ASSTYSGTGTYEQY

v_call: TRBV25-1
j_call: TRBJ1-6
cdr3_aa: ASSSTGSRYNSPLH

v_call: TRBV5-1
j_call: TRBJ2-7
cdr3_aa: ASSLVGGRAAEQY

v_call: TRBV7-9
j_call: TRBJ2-6
cdr3_aa: ASGPHSSGANVLT

v_call: TRBV29-1
j_call: TRBJ2-1
cdr3_aa: SAAGQF

v_call: TRBV6-5
j_call: TRBJ1-1
cdr3_aa: ASSYSPQGGTEAF

v_call: TRBV9
j_call: TRBJ2-1
cdr3_aa: ASSPYGAGNEQF

v_call: TRBV28
j_call: TRBJ2-5
cdr3_aa: ASRDSLAGAAETQY

v_call: TRBV2
j_call: TRBJ1-1
cdr3_aa: ASSEIYRGTEAF

v_call: TRBV7-2
j_call: TRBJ2-7
cdr3_aa: ASSLAGSVMSSYEQY

v_call: TRBV18
j_call: TRBJ1-1
cdr3_aa: ASSRGKAEAF

v_call: TRBV27
j_call: TRBJ1-4
cdr3_aa: ASSLGQTATNEKLF

v_call: TRBV6-5
j_call: TRBJ2-1
cdr3_aa: ASSLGQYNEQF

v_call: TRBV6-1
j_call: TRBJ2-2
cdr3_aa: ASTPSANTGELF

v_call: TRBV15
j_call: TRBJ2-7
cdr3_aa: ATSPGTGGKNEQY

v_call: TRBV10-3
j_call: TRBJ2-7
cdr3_aa: AISGMGQGSYEQY

v_call: TRBV30
j_call: TRBJ1-3
cdr3_aa: AWRVGTGAGGNTIY

v_call: TRBV4-1
j_call: TRBJ2-7
cdr3_aa: ASSQGGRGYEQY

v_call: TRBV4-2
j_call: TRBJ2-2
cdr3_aa: ASSQDPGLAGGTGELF

v_call: TRBV4-3
j_call: TRBJ2-7
cdr3_aa: ASSQVASGATYEQY

v_call: TRBV27
j_call: TRBJ2-2
cdr3_aa: ASSKDRGSTGELF

v_call: TRBV28
j_call: TRBJ2-7
cdr3_aa: ASMTTTGGRDYEQY

v_call: TRBV28
j_call: TRBJ2-7
cdr3_aa: ASSPPIRQGFSYEQY

v_call: TRBV5-6
j_call: TRBJ2-2
cdr3_aa: ASSWASTGELF

v_call: TRBV27
j_call: TRBJ2-7
cdr3_aa: ASRGVGAGFPFEQY

v_call: TRBV5-3
j_call: TRBJ2-1
cdr3_aa: ARRHRKASGGVLYNEQF

v_call: TRBV20-1
j_call: TRBJ2-3
cdr3_aa: SARELPLVY

v_call: TRBV4-3
j_call: TRBJ2-2
cdr3_aa: ASSPGTTNTGELF

v_call: TRBV19
j_call: TRBJ1-4
cdr3_aa: ATYNPGQLEKLF

v_call: TRBV28
j_call: TRBJ2-5
cdr3_aa: ASSLFSPGQQETQY

v_call: TRBV29-1
j_call: TRBJ2-3
cdr3_aa: SVEFSAGYTDTQY

v_call: TRBV5-1
j_call: TRBJ1-1
cdr3_aa: ASSLAQGPTEAF

v_call: TRBV28
j_call: TRBJ1-4
cdr3_aa: ASSSGQWIEKLF

v_call: TRBV28
j_call: TRBJ2-3
cdr3_aa: ASRPIGGRTDTQY

v_call: TRBV25-1
j_call: TRBJ1-2
cdr3_aa: ASSEPHTNYGYT

v_call: TRBV27
j_call: TRBJ2-1
cdr3_aa: ASSPGLGSSYNEQF

v_call: TRBV7-2
j_call: TRBJ2-7
cdr3_aa: ASSLNLQGSGLYEQY

v_call: TRBV7-8
j_call: TRBJ2-7
cdr3_aa: ASSFVAESSYEQY

v_call: TRBV20-1
j_call: TRBJ1-1
cdr3_aa: SARTGTEAF

v_call: TRBV19
j_call: TRBJ1-2
cdr3_aa: ASSMETGDGYT

v_call: TRBV7-9
j_call: TRBJ1-3
cdr3_aa: ASSALWTGSGNTIY

v_call: TRBV5-1
j_call: TRBJ2-7
cdr3_aa: ASSSGQIETYEQY

v_call: TRBV25-1
j_call: TRBJ2-5
cdr3_aa: ASTAAGASPQY

v_call: TRBV7-2
j_call: TRBJ2-5
cdr3_aa: ASSLSYETQY

v_call: TRBV7-2
j_call: TRBJ2-7
cdr3_aa: ASSSSQYEQY